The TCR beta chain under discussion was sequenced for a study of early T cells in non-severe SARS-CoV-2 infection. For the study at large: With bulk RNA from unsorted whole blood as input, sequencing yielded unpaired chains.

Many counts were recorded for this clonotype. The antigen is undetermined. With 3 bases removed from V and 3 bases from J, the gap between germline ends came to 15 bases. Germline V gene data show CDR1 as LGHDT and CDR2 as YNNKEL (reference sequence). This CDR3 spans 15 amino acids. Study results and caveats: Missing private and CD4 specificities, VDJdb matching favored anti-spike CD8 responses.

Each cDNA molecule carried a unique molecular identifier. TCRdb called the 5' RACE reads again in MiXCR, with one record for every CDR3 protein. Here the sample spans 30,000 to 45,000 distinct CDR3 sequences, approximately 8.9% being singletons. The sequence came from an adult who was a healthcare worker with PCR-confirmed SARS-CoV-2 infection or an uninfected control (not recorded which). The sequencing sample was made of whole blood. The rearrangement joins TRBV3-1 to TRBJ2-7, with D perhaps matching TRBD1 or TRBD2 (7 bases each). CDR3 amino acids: CASSHGLRGGYEQYF. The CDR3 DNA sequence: TGTGCCAGCAGCCATGGCCTCAGGGGGGGCTACGAGCAGTACTTC.